This record concerns one T cell receptor (beta chain) sequence. Its antigen is still unknown. Germline values: CDR1 SGHTA, CDR2 FQGTGA. V trimming: 4 bases; J trimming: 1 base; junction bases outside the gene matches: 2. There are 15 residues in the CDR3. Each sample contained about 0.95-11 million cryopreserved PBMC, thawed before DNA extraction. This record comes from a study of long-term antiretroviral therapy in people with HIV. Assay version v3.0 of immunoSEQ was used, and it was run at survey level. The method was immunoSEQ multiplex PCR; TCRdb's version includes in-frame clones alone and lacks a portion of them. Here the sample spans roughly 20,000 clones, 81% being singletons. General study results and limits: Blood obtained between 2004 and 2017 may reflect older ART regimens. Information pertaining to ART adherence, viral resistance or therapeutic modifications was not obtained.

The receptor comes from a man aged 25 to 40 with HIV. The sample here was unsorted PBMCs, taken 1.5 years after starting antiretroviral therapy. The J gene is TRBJ2-3, the V gene TRBV7-3; the match to TRBD2 covers 10 bases. CDR3 DNA sequence: TGTGCCAGCAGCTACGGACTAGCGGGCACAGATACGCAGTATTTT. This sequence encodes CASSYGLAGTDTQYF.